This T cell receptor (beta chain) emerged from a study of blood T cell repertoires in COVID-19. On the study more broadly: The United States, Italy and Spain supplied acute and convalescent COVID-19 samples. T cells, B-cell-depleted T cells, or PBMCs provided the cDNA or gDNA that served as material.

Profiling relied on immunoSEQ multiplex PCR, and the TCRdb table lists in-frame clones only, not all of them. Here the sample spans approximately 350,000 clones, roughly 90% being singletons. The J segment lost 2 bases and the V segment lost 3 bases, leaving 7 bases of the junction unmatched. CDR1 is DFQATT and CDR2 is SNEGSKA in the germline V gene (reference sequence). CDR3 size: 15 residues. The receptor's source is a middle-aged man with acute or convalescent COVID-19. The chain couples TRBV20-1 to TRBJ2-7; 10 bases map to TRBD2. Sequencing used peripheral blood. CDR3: CSASRRTSGAYEQYF. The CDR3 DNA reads TGCAGTGCTAGTCGGCGGACTAGCGGCGCCTACGAGCAGTACTTC.